Below, 14 T cell receptor beta chains from the same sample are listed, as sequenced in a study of long-term antiretroviral therapy in people with HIV. Sequencing used immunoSEQ v3.0 at survey level. Some clones are missing from TCRdb's copy, which holds only in-frame ones; the method was immunoSEQ multiplex PCR. The sample includes about 37,000 clones, about four fifths seen only once; the top ten take approximately 6.2%. This specimen consisted of unsorted PBMCs, obtained 1 year after starting antiretroviral therapy. The receptors stem from a man in his late teens or twenties with HIV.

The V call is TRBV4-3, the J call TRBJ2-1, with 12 bases identical to TRBD2. V gave up 3 bases and J gave up 7 bases; unmatched junction bases: 7. The CDR3 length is 16 residues. CDR1 LGHNA and CDR2 YSLEER come from the germline V gene. CDR3 DNA sequence: TGCGCCAGCAGCCAGTCCTCCGGACTAGCGGGAAATGAGCAGTTCTTC. The encoded protein is CASSQSSGLAGNEQFF.

The chain links TRBV7-2 to TRBJ2-1; TRBD1 might be the D (6 bases). Germline V gene sequence: CDR1 SGHTA, CDR2 FQGNSA. The CDR3 is made up of 12 amino acids. The ends were cut back, 5 bases at V and 13 bases at J, with 15 bases in the middle. This CDR3 reads CASSPGPRGQFF. The CDR3 region has the DNA TGTGCCAGCAGCCCCGGACCCAGGGGACAGTTCTTC.

A few counts support this clone. The chain uses TRBV7-9 and TRBJ1-2, with D maybe TRBD1 (5 bases). V gave up 3 bases and J gave up 6 bases, with 8 bases separating them. This CDR3 has 12 residues. Germline CDR1 and CDR2: SEHNR and FQNEAQ (reference sequence). CDR3 sequence (DNA): TGTGCCAGCAGCTTGCAGGGCGATGGCTACACCTTC. Translation gives CASSLQGDGYTF.

The chain employs TRBV21-1 and TRBJ2-2; the listed D gene, TRBD1, was not tested against the DNA. TRBV21-1 is listed as a pseudogene. This CDR3 has 16 amino acids. The CDR3 bases are TGTGCCAGCAGCAAAGTACGAACCGCAGGGTCCGGGGAGCTGTTTTTT. It translates to CASSKVRTAGSGELFF.

This clone was picked up one time. This chain joins TRBV11-2 and TRBJ2-7; weak D call: TRBD1 (6 bases). Germline lookup yields CDR1 SGHAT and CDR2 FQNNGV. The V gene lost 7 bases and the J gene lost 0 bases, with 13 bases spanning the gap. This CDR3 has 14 amino acids. The CDR3 DNA reads as TGTGCCAGCACCAGGGGAAGTAGCTCCTACGAGCAGTACTTC. It specifies CASTRGSSSYEQYF.

The chain links TRBV6-1 to TRBJ1-1, with D unresolved. CDR3 length: 11 residues. Germline CDR1 MNHNS, CDR2 SASEGT. V was pared by 3 bases and J by 11 bases, with 10 bases between. CDR3 DNA sequence: TGTGCCAGCAGTGACACCTTCGAGGCTTTCTTT. It yields the protein CASSDTFEAFF.

As concerns this clone: Other DNA sequences in this specimen translate into the identical CDR3. The chain uses TRBV5-6 and TRBJ1-1; D gene unclear. Trimming took 4 bases from V and 5 from J, leaving 12 bases between them. The CDR3 covers 13 residues. Germline V CDR1 and CDR2: SGHDT, YYEEEE. CDR3 sequence reads: CASSPSSGTEAFF. The CDR3 DNA sequence: TGTGCCAGCAGCCCTTCCTCTGGGACTGAAGCTTTCTTT.

V usage is TRBV7-2 and J usage is TRBJ2-7; TRBD1 agrees at 12 bases. Looked up from germline, CDR1 is SGHTA and CDR2 is FQGNSA. J lost 5 bases, V lost 6 bases, and 5 bases had no gene match. This CDR3 region has 14 residues. The CDR3 sequence: CASRGQGADNEQYF. Written as DNA, the CDR3 is TGTGCCAGCAGGGGACAGGGGGCTGACAACGAGCAGTACTTC. Full variable domain (remainder filled in from reference TRBV7-2 and TRBJ2-7): GAGVSQSPSNKVTEKGKDVELRCDPISGHTALYWYRQSLGQGLEFLIYFQGNSAPDKSGLPSDRFSAERTGGSVSTLTIQRTQQEDSAVYLCASRGQGADNEQYFGPGTRLTVT.

The V gene is TRBV28, the J gene TRBJ2-2; 7 bases line up with TRBD1. This CDR3 is 14 amino acids long. J lost 6 bases, V lost 5 bases, and 6 bases had no gene match. Germline assignment: CDR1 MDHEN and CDR2 SYDVKM. The CDR3 is CASSRQGESGELFF. The CDR3 nucleotides read TGTGCCAGCAGTAGACAGGGAGAGTCCGGGGAGCTGTTTTTT.

The rearrangement uses TRBV19 and TRBJ2-2; D is undetermined. This CDR3 contains 14 residues. The V end lost 6 bases, the J end lost 3 bases, and 11 bases lay between the germline ends. Germline CDR1 reads LNHDA; CDR2 reads SQIVND (reference sequence). The CDR3 sequence: CASSTQTYTGELFF. CDR3 in DNA: TGTGCCAGTAGCACGCAGACTTACACCGGGGAGCTGTTTTTT.

The chain combines TRBV2 with TRBJ2-5; D remains ambiguous. The CDR3 covers 14 residues. V was shortened by 3 bases and J by 1 base, with 9 bases between the two germline ends. Germline V gene lookup returns CDR1 SNHLY and CDR2 FYNNEI. The DNA of the CDR3 is TGTGCCAGCAGTGAGGTTAGCCTCCAAGAGACCCAGTACTTC. It yields the protein CASSEVSLQETQYF.

This chain uses TRBV5-1 with TRBJ1-2, with TRBD1 identical over 7 bases. CDR1 is SGHRS, CDR2 YFSETQ, per germline. Trimming took 4 bases from V and 0 from J; bases not matched to a gene: 6. The CDR3 extends over 15 amino acids. DNA of the CDR3: TGCGCCAGCAGCCGAACAGGGGAAGCTAACTATGGCTACACCTTC. This sequence encodes CASSRTGEANYGYTF.

This chain links TRBV11-2 with TRBJ1-4; D remains unclear. Germline CDR1 reads SGHAT; CDR2 reads FQNNGV. The CDR3 length is 16 residues. V was pared by 4 bases and J by 3 bases, with 15 bases between. CDR3 residues: CASSSALRVANEKLFF. CDR3 coding DNA: TGTGCCAGCAGCTCAGCACTAAGGGTGGCTAATGAAAAACTGTTTTTT.

This chain joins TRBV9 and TRBJ2-1; D not certain. Germline CDR1 reads SGDLS; CDR2 reads YYNGEE. V was clipped by 1 base and J by 5 bases, with 7 bases between them. There are 13 residues in the CDR3. In DNA form, the CDR3 reads TGTGCCAGCAGCGTAAGTTCGCACAATGAGCAGTTCTTC. Translation: CASSVSSHNEQFF.